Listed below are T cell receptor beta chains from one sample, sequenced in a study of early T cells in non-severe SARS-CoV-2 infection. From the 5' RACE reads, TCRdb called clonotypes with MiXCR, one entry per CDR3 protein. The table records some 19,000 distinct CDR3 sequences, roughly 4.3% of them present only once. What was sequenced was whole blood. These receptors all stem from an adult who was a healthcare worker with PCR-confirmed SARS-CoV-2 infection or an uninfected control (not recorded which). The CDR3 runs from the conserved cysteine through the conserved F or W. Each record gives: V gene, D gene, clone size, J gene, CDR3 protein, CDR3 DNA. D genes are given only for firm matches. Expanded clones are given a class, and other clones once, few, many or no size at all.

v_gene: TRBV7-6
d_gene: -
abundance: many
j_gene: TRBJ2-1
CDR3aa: CASSLFSSASYNEQFF
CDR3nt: TGTGCCAGCAGCTTATTTAGTAGCGCCTCCTACAATGAGCAGTTCTTC

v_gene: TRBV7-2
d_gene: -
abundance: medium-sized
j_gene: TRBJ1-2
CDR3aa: CASSSDLSGYTF
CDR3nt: TGTGCCAGCAGCTCCGACTTGAGTGGCTACACCTTC

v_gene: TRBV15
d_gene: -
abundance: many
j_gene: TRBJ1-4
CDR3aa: CATSRDLGAGEGEKLFF
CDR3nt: TGTGCCACCAGCAGAGATCTAGGGGCAGGGGAGGGTGAAAAACTGTTTTTT

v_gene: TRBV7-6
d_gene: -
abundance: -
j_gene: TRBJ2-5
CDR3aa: CASSVQGGPETQYF
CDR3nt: TGTGCCAGCAGCGTACAGGGAGGGCCAGAGACCCAGTACTTC

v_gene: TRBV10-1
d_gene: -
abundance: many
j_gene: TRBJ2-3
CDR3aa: CASSQGSTDTQYF
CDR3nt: TGCGCCAGCAGCCAGGGGAGCACAGATACGCAGTATTTT

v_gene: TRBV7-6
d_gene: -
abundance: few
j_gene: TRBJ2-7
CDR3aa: CASSLVGDEQYF
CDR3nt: TGTGCCAGCAGCTTAGTCGGTGACGAGCAGTACTTC

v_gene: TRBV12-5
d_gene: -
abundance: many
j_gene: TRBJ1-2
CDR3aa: CASGFGRMMRGYTF
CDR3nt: TGTGCTAGTGGTTTCGGACGGATGATGAGGGGCTACACCTTC

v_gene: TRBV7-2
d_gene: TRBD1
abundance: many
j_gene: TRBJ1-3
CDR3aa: CASSPDRGGGNTIYF
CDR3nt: TGTGCCAGCAGCCCGGACAGGGGTGGCGGAAACACCATATATTTT

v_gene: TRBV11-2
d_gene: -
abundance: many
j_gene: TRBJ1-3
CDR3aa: CASSLGGGSGFSGNTIYF
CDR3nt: TGTGCCAGCAGCTTAGGAGGAGGATCGGGGTTCTCTGGAAACACCATATATTTT

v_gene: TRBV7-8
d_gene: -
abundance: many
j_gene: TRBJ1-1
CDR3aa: CASRGLAGSMNTEAFF
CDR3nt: TGTGCCAGCAGGGGGCTAGCAGGGAGCATGAACACTGAAGCTTTCTTT

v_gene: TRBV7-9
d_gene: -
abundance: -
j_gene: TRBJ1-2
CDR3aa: CASSLEQGGYTF
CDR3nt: TGTGCCAGCAGCTTAGAGCAGGGGGGCTACACCTTC

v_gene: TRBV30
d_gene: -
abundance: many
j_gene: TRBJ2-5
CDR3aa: CAWRAAGKETQYF
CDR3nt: TGTGCCTGGAGAGCAGCCGGCAAAGAGACCCAGTACTTC

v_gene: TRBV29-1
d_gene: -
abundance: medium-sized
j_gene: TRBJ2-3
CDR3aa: CSVAGSLKPDALLAPDARTQYF
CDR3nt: TGCAGCGTTGCGGGGAGCCTAAAACCCGACGCTCTCTTAGCTCCCGACGCTAGGACGCAGTATTTT

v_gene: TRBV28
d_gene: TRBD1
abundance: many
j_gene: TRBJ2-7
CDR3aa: CASSPSGTGMGEQYF
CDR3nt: TGTGCCAGCAGTCCATCCGGGACAGGGATGGGGGAGCAGTACTTC

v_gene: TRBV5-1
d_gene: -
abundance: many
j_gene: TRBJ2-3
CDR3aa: CASSRDLPDTQYF
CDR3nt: TGCGCCAGCAGCCGTGATCTTCCAGATACGCAGTATTTT

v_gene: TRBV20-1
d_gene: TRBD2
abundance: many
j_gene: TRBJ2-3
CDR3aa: CSARGLGADTQYF
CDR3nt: TGCAGTGCGAGGGGACTAGGTGCAGATACGCAGTATTTT

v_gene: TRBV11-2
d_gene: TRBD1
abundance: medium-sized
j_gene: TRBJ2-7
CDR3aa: CASSLDSGQGYEQYF
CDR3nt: TGTGCCAGCAGCTTAGATTCCGGACAGGGGTACGAGCAGTACTTC

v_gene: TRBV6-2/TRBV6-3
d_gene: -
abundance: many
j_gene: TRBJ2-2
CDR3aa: CASIGNSGTGELFF
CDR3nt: TGTGCCAGCATCGGCAACTCAGGGACCGGGGAGCTGTTTTTT

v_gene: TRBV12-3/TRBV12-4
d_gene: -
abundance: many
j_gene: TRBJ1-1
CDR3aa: CASSSGVPAEAFF
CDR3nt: TGTGCCAGCAGTTCGGGCGTTCCGGCTGAAGCTTTCTTT

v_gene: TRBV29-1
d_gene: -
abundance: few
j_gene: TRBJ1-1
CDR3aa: CSVAVSQGEAFF
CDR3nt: TGCAGCGTTGCAGTTTCGCAGGGAGAAGCTTTCTTT

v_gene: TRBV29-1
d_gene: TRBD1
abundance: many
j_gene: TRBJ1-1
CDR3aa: CSVGPRTGVHEAFF
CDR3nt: TGCAGCGTTGGACCGAGGACAGGGGTACATGAAGCTTTCTTT

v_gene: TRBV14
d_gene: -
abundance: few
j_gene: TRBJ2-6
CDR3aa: CASSQGFVDLSGANVLTF
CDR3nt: TGTGCCAGCAGCCAAGGGTTTGTGGACCTCTCTGGGGCCAACGTCCTGACTTTC

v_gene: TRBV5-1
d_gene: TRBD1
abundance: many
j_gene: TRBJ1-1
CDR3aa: CASSRTTGGGMTEAFF
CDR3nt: TGCGCCAGCAGTCGGACGACAGGGGGCGGAATGACTGAAGCTTTCTTT

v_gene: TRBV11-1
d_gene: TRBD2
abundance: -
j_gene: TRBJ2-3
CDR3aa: CASSLSAGGSTDTQYF
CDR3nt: TGTGCCAGCAGCTTGAGCGCGGGGGGGAGCACAGATACGCAGTATTTT

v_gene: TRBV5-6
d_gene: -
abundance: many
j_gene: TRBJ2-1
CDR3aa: CASAPGVSAYNEQFF
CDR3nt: TGTGCCAGCGCACCCGGGGTCTCCGCCTACAATGAGCAGTTCTTC

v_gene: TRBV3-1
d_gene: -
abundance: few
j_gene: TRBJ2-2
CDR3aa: CASSQMLDTGELFF
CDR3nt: TGTGCCAGCAGCCAAATGTTAGACACCGGGGAGCTGTTTTTT

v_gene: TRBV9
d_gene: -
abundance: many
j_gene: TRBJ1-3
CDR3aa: CASSEDSSGNTIYF
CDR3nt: TGTGCCAGCAGCGAGGACAGCTCTGGAAACACCATATATTTT

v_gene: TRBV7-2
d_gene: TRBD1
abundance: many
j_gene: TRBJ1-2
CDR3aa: CASSLLGDRAGYTF
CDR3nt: TGTGCCAGCAGCTTATTGGGGGACAGGGCTGGCTACACCTTC

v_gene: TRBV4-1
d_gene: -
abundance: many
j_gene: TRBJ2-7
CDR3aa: CASSQDPVVRTYEQYF
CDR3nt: TGCGCCAGCAGCCAAGATCCGGTCGTCCGGACCTACGAGCAGTACTTC

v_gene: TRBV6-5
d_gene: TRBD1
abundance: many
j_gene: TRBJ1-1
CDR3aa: CASSLDRVSSAFF
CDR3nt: TGTGCCAGCAGCCTGGACAGGGTGAGTTCGGCTTTCTTT

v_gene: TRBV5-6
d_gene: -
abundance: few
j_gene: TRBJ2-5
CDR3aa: CASSPDGVQETQYF
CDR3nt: TGTGCCAGCAGTCCGGACGGTGTTCAAGAGACCCAGTACTTC

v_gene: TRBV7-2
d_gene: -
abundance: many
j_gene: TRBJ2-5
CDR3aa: CASSLSPGAQETQYF
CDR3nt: TGTGCCAGCAGCTTAAGTCCGGGGGCCCAAGAGACCCAGTACTTC

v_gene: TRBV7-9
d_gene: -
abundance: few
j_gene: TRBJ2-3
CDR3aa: CASSFATDTQYF
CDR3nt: TGTGCCAGCAGCTTCGCTACAGATACGCAGTATTTT

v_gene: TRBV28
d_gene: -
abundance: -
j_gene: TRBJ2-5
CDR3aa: CASSLSRGLGSLSETQYF
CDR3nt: TGTGCCAGCAGTTTATCCCGTGGGCTAGGGTCGCTTTCAGAGACCCAGTACTTC

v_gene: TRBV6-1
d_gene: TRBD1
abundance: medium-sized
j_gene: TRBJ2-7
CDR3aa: CASSARGQGHYEQYF
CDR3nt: TGTGCCAGCAGTGCCCGGGGACAGGGGCACTACGAGCAGTACTTC

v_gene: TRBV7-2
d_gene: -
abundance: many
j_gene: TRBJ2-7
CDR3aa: CASSLGLYYEQYF
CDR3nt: TGTGCCAGCAGCTTAGGTCTTTACTACGAGCAGTACTTC

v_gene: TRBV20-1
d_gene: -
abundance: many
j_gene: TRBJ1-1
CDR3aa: CSAPRGGMSTEAFF
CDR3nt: TGCAGTGCACCCCGGGGAGGGATGAGCACTGAAGCTTTCTTT

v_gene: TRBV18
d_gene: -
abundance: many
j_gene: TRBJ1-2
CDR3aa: CASSPAGSNYGYTF
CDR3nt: TGTGCCAGCTCACCGGCAGGGTCTAACTATGGCTACACCTTC

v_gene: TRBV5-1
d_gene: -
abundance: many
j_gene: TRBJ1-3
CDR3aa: CASSPGPSRSGNTIYF
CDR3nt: TGCGCCAGCAGCCCGGGACCGAGCCGCTCTGGAAACACCATATATTTT

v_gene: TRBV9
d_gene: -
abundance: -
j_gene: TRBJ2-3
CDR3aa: CASSLRTDTQYF
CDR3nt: TGTGCCAGCAGCCTCCGCACAGATACGCAGTATTTT

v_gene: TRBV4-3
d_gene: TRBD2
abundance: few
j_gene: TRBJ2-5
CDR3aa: CASSQGLAGSGETQYF
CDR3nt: TGCGCCAGCAGCCAAGGGCTAGCGGGGAGCGGAGAGACCCAGTACTTC

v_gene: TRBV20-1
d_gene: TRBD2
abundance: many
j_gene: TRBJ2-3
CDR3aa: CSAPGTSGGSTDTQYF
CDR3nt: TGCAGTGCCCCCGGGACTAGCGGGGGGAGCACAGATACGCAGTATTTT

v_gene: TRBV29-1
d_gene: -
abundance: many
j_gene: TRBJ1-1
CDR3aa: CSVDEGNTEAFF
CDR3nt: TGCAGCGTTGACGAGGGGAACACTGAAGCTTTCTTT

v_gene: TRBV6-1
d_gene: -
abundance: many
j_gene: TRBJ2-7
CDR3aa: CASTDSSPYEQYF
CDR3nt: TGTGCCAGCACGGACAGTTCTCCCTACGAGCAGTACTTC

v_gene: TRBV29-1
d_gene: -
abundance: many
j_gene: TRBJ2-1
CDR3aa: CSVELFSREQFF
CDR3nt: TGCAGCGTAGAACTATTCTCCCGTGAGCAGTTCTTC

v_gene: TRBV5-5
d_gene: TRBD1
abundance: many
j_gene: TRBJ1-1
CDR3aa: CASSRTGENTEAFF
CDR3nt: TGTGCCAGCAGCCGGACAGGGGAGAACACTGAAGCTTTCTTT

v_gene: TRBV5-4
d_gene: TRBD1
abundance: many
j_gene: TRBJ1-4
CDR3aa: CASTVDRANEKLFF
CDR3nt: TGTGCCAGCACCGTGGACAGGGCTAATGAAAAACTGTTTTTT

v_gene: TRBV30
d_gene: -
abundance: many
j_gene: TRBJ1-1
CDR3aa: CAWSVPRGRGTEAFF
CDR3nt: TGTGCCTGGAGTGTACCAAGGGGCAGGGGCACTGAAGCTTTCTTT

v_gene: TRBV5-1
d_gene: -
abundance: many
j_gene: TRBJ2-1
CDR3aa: CASSLEGGHSYNEQFF
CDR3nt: TGCGCCAGCAGCTTGGAGGGGGGCCACTCCTACAATGAGCAGTTCTTC

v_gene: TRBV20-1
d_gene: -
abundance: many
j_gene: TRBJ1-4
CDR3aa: CSALGVVREKLFF
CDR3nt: TGCAGTGCTTTGGGTGTCGTTCGTGAAAAACTGTTTTTT

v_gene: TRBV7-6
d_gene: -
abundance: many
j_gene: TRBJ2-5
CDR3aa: CASRLGRAGETQYF
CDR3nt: TGTGCCAGCAGACTGGGAAGGGCTGGGGAGACCCAGTACTTC